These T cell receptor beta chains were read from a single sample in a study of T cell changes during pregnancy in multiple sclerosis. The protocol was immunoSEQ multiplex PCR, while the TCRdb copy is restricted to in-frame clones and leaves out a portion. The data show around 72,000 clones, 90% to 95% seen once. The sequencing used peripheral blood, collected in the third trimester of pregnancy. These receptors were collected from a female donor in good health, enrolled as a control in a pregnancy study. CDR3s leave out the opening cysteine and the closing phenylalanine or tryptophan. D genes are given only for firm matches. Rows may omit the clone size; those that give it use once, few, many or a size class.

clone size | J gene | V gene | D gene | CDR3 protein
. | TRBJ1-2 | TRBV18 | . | ASSPSGSYGYT
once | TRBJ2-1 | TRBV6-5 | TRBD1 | ASRLGGAAPNEQF
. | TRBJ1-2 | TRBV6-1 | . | ASTVGVYGYT
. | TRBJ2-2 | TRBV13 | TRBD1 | ASSLLRGTANTGELF
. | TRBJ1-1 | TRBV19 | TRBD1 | ASSIGGQGAEAF
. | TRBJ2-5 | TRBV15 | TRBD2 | ATSAGVRETQY
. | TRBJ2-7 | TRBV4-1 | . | ASSQEGLGTYEQY
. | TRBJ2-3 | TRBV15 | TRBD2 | ATSTPGLAGDMTDTQY
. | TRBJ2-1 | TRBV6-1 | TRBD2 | ASSEAGGGSYNEQF
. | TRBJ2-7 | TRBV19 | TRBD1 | ASSDPARGQVDEQY
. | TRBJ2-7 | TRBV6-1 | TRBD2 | ASKAAGRGYEQY
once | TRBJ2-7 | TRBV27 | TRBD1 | ASSLRGDRVVDEQY
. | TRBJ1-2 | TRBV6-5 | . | ASSPDRTYGYT
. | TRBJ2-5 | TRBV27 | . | ASSPYGRGETQY
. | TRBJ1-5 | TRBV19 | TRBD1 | ASNPIGQGRLNQPQH
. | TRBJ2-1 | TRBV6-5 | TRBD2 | ASRGLAGGYNEQF
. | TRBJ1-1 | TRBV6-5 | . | ASTWGGKNTEAF
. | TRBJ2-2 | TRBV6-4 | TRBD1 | ASSDSKQGEVRNTGELF
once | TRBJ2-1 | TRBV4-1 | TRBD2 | ASSLQTGTSFIPEQF
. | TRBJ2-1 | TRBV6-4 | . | ASSEEQAPRYNEQF
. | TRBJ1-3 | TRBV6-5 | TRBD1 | ASRRTGGAGNTIY
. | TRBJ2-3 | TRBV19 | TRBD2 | ASSLGLGSTDTQY
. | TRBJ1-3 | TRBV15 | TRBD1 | ATSRDRGQSGNTIY
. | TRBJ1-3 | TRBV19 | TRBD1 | ASSRTGDSSGNTIY
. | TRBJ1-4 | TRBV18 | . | ASSPPYPGVNEKLF
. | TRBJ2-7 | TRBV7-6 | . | ASSLGSGNYYEQY
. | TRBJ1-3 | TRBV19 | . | ASSPTGFSGNTIY
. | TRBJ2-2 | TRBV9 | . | ASSVLVTNTGELF
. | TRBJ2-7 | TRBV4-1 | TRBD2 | ASSPRGELASSYEQY
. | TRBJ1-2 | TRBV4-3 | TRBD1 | ASSRTGTDYGYT
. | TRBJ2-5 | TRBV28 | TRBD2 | ATEGLGETQY
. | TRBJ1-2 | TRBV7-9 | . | ASGSLAPGTGVYGYT
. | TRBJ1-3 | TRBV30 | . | ARSTGLSGNTIY
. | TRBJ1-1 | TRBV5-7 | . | ASSFVRGSNTEAF
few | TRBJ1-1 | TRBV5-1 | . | ASSGAGNTEAF
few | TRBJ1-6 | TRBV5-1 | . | ASSLNRESNSPLH
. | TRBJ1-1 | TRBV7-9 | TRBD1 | ASSPRQGVTEAF
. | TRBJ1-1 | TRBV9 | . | ASSVVRNTEAF
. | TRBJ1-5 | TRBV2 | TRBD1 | ASSEVAGGFYSNQPQH
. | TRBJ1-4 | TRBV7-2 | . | ASSLGAPTNEKLF
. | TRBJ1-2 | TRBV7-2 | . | ASSPDRNYGYT
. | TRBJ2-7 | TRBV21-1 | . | ASSEGDRSYEQY
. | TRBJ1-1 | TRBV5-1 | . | ASSWGWETEAF
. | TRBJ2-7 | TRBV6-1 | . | ASSEGTKREQY
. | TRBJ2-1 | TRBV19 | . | ASSMSSRSSYNEQF
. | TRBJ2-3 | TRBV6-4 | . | ASSDQAGTDTQY
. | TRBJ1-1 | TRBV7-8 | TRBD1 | ASSLSGGNTEAF
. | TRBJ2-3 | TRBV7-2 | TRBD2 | ASSLRTSGDTQY
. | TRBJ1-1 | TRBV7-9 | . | ASSYLGTEAF
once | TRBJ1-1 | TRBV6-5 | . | ASRERGVSEAF
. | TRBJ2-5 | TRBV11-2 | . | ASSGPGGQETQY